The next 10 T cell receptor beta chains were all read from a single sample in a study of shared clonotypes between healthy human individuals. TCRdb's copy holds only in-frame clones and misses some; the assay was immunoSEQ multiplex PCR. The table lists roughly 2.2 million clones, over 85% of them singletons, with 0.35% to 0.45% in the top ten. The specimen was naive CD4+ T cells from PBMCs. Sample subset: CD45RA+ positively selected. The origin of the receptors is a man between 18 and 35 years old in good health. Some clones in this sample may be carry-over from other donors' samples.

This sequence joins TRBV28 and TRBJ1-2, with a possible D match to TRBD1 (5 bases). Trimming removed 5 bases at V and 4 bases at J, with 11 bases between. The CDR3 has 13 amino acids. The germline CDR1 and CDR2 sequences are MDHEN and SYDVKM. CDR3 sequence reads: CASSPARGYGYTF. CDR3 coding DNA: TGTGCCAGCAGTCCGGCGAGGGGCTATGGCTACACCTTC.

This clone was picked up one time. For the CDR3, the DNA is TGTGCCAGCAGTACTTTGGTACGAACAGATACGCAGTATTTT. Translating gives CASSTLVRTDTQYF. The V call is TRBV14, the J call TRBJ2-3; D is uncertain. Trimming took 6 bases from V and 3 from J, leaving 13 bases between them. Germline V gene sequence: CDR1 SGHDN, CDR2 FVKESK. CDR3 length: 14 residues.

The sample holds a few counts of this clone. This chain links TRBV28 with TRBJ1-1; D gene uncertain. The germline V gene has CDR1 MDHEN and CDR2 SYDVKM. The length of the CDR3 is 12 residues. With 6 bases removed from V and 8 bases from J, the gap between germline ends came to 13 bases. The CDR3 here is CASRQNVREAFF. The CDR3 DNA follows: TGTGCCAGCAGACAAAACGTCCGGGAAGCTTTCTTT.

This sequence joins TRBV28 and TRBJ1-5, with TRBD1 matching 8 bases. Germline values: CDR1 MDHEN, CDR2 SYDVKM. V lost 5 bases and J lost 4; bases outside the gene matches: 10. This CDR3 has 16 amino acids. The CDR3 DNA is TGTGCCAGCAGTCCCTGGACAGGGATGGGGAATCAGCCCCAGCATTTT. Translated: CASSPWTGMGNQPQHF. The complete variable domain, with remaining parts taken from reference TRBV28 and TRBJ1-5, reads DVKVTQSSRYLVKRTGEKVFLECVQDMDHENMFWYRQDPGLGLRLIYFSYDVKMKEKGDIPEGYSVSREKKERFSLILESASTNQTSMYLCASSPWTGMGNQPQHFGDGTRLSIL.

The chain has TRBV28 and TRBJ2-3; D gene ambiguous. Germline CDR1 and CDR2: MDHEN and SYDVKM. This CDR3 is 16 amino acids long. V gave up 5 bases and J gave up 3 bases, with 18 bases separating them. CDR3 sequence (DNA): TGTGCCAGCAGTCCCCCCTGGGTCACCACGACAGATACGCAGTATTTT. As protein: CASSPPWVTTTDTQYF.

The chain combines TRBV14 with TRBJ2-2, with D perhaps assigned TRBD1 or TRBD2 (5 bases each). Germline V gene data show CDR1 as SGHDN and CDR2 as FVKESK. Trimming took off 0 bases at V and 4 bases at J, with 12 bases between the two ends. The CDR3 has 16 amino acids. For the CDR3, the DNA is TGTGCCAGCAGCCAAGAGGGGACCCTCGGCACCGGGGAGCTGTTTTTT. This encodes CASSQEGTLGTGELFF.

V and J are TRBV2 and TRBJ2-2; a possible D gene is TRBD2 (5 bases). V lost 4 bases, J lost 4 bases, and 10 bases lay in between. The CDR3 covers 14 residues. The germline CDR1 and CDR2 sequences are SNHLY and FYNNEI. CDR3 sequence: CASSGTGSTGELFF. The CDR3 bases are TGTGCCAGCAGTGGGACTGGGAGCACCGGGGAGCTGTTTTTT.

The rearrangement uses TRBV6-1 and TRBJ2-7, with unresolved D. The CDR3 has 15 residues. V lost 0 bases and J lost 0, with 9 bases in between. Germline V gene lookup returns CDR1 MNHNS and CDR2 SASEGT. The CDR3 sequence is CASSEAGGFSYEQYF. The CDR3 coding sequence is TGTGCCAGCAGTGAAGCAGGCGGTTTCTCCTACGAGCAGTACTTC.

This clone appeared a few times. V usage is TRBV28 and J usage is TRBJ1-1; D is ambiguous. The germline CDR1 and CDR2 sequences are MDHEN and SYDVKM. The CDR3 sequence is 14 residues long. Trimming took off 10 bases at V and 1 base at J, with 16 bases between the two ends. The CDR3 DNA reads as TGTGCCACCGACACCGCCAGACAGAACACTGAAGCTTTCTTT. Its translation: CATDTARQNTEAFF. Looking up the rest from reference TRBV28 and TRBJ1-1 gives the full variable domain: DVKVTQSSRYLVKRTGEKVFLECVQDMDHENMFWYRQDPGLGLRLIYFSYDVKMKEKGDIPEGYSVSREKKERFSLILESASTNQTSMYLCATDTARQNTEAFFGQGTRLTVV.

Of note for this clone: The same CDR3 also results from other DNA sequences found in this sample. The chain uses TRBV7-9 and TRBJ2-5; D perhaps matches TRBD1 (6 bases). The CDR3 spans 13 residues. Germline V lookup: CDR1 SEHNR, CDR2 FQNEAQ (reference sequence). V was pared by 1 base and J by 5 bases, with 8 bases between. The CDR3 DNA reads TGTGCCAGCAGCTTAGGTCAGGGGGAGACCCAGTACTTC. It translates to CASSLGQGETQYF.